The 26 T cell receptor beta chains in this list originate from one sample, sequenced in a study of T-cell memory formation after mild COVID-19. In TCRdb, the 5' RACE reads were re-called with MiXCR into one record per CDR3 protein. The table includes around 500,000 distinct CDR3 sequences, 18% detected once. Sequenced sample: PBMCs or a T cell subset sorted from them (not recorded which). These receptors all come from an adult woman who had mild COVID-19 (a few samples of this study predate the infection). Cell type and time point are not known.

This chain connects TRBV4-1 to TRBJ2-5; D is undetermined. The V end was cut by 4 bases, the J end by 1 base, with 10 bases between. Per germline, CDR1 MGHRA and CDR2 YSYEKL. The CDR3 runs to 14 residues. In DNA form, the CDR3 reads TGCGCCAGCAGCCCTCAGCCCACCCAAGAGACCCAGTACTTC. Translating it yields CASSPQPTQETQYF.

Only a few counts were recorded for this clonotype. The V and J genes are TRBV9 and TRBJ1-2, with a tentative D call TRBD1 (5 bases). Trimming pared 0 bases from V and 0 bases from J, leaving 9 bases between. This CDR3 has 15 residues. Per germline, CDR1 SGDLS and CDR2 YYNGEE. CDR3 DNA sequence: TGTGCCAGCAGCGTAGGCTTGACAGCTAACTATGGCTACACCTTC. The encoded protein is CASSVGLTANYGYTF.

This clonotype turned up a few times. This chain connects TRBV9 to TRBJ2-2; D remains ambiguous. The V gene lost 0 bases and the J gene lost 3 bases, with 3 bases spanning the gap. Germline V gene lookup returns CDR1 SGDLS and CDR2 YYNGEE. The CDR3 sequence is 13 residues long. CDR3 residues: CASSVDDTGELFF. The CDR3 DNA reads as TGTGCCAGCAGCGTAGACGACACCGGGGAGCTGTTTTTT.

The V call is TRBV5-5, the J call TRBJ1-1, with TRBD1 as a possible D gene (5 bases). Germline V gene lookup returns CDR1 SGHKS and CDR2 YYEKEE (reference sequence). The CDR3 is 18 residues long. V lost 3 bases and J lost 2, with 23 bases in between. In nucleotides, the CDR3 is TGTGCCAGCAGCTCCCTAAGGACTGGACACCGGGGAAACACTGAAGCTTTCTTT. It specifies CASSSLRTGHRGNTEAFF.

V gene TRBV7-6 combines with J gene TRBJ2-1, with 13 bases aligning to TRBD2. The CDR3 length is 17 residues. Germline CDR1 reads SGHVS; CDR2 reads FNYEAQ. The J segment lost 7 bases and the V segment lost 2 bases, leaving 8 bases of the junction unmatched. CDR3 residues: CASSLPPGLAGFNEQFF. In DNA form, the CDR3 reads TGTGCCAGCAGCTTACCCCCGGGACTAGCGGGGTTTAATGAGCAGTTCTTC.

This clonotype turned up a few times. The chain employs TRBV6-5 and TRBJ2-4, with D perhaps TRBD2 (6 bases). There are 15 residues in the CDR3. CDR1 is MNHEY and CDR2 is SVGAGI in the germline V gene. Between the trimmed V and J ends, which lost 5 bases and 0 bases, there was a span of 11 bases. The CDR3 is CASSESGLAKNIQYF. CDR3 coding DNA: TGTGCCAGCAGTGAGAGCGGGCTAGCCAAAAACATTCAGTACTTC.

This clonotype has only a few counts. V is TRBV30 and J is TRBJ2-7; D may be TRBD2 (5 bases). CDR1 is GTSNPN, CDR2 SVGIG, per germline (reference sequence). V was pared by 8 bases and J by 6 bases, with 17 bases between. The CDR3 sequence is 12 residues long. The CDR3 DNA follows: TGTGCCGGCCGGGATTCTCCCACCGAGCAGTACTTC. It encodes CAGRDSPTEQYF.

A few counts support this clonotype. V usage is TRBV18 and J usage is TRBJ2-1; D possibly corresponds to TRBD1 (5 bases). Trimming left V 4 bases short and J 0 bases short, with 16 bases between. The CDR3 runs 17 residues. CDR1 and CDR2 from the germline V gene are KGHSH and LQKENI. CDR3 region: CASSQIDSILSYNEQFF. The CDR3 DNA is TGTGCCAGCTCACAAATCGACAGTATCCTCTCCTACAATGAGCAGTTCTTC. Full variable domain (missing parts from reference TRBV18 and TRBJ2-1): NAGVMQNPRHLVRRRGQEARLRCSPMKGHSHVYWYRQLPEEGLKFMVYLQKENIIDESGMPKERFSAEFPKEGPSILRIQQVVRGDSAAYFCASSQIDSILSYNEQFFGPGTRLTVL.

This clonotype was recorded at least ten times. The DNA of the CDR3 is TGTGCCACCAGGGGAGAAGCCGGTAGCGGGACAGTGGGAAATGAGCAGTTCTTC. Amino acids: CATRGEAGSGTVGNEQFF. The V and J genes are TRBV24-1 and TRBJ2-1, with D possibly being TRBD2 (8 bases). Looked up from germline, CDR1 is KGHDR and CDR2 is SFDVKD. The germline V and J ends were trimmed by 7 bases and 7 bases, with 28 bases remaining between them. The CDR3 runs to 18 residues.

The table lists this clonotype with a few counts. This chain connects TRBV6-5 to TRBJ2-7; weak D call: TRBD1 (6 bases). Germline CDR1 is MNHEY and CDR2 is SVGAGI. The V gene lost 5 bases and the J gene lost 6 bases, with 14 bases spanning the gap. The length of the CDR3 is 13 residues. Here the CDR3 DNA reads TGTGCCAGCAGTACACTAACAGGGTCCGAGCAGTACTTC. This encodes CASSTLTGSEQYF.

V usage is TRBV18 and J usage is TRBJ2-3; 7 nucleotides line up with TRBD1. Germline V lookup: CDR1 KGHSH, CDR2 LQKENI. The CDR3 spans 15 residues. V lost 6 bases and J lost 2; bases outside the gene matches: 8. The CDR3 nucleotides are TGTGCCAGCTCGCCCGGGACAGAGGCCACAGATACGCAGTATTTT. The encoded protein is CASSPGTEATDTQYF.

Only a few counts were recorded for this clonotype. The chain combines TRBV25-1 with TRBJ2-2; D is unclear. V was pared by 5 bases and J by 5 bases, with 6 bases between. The germline CDR1 and CDR2 sequences are MGHDK and SYGVNS. The CDR3 has 12 amino acids. Written as DNA, the CDR3 is TGTGCCAGCAGTCCGTGGACCGGGGAGCTGTTTTTT. Encoded protein: CASSPWTGELFF.

This chain connects TRBV20-1 to TRBJ2-7, with TRBD2 matching 8 bases. Germline CDR1 DFQATT, CDR2 SNEGSKA (reference sequence). Trimming removed 0 bases from V and 4 bases from J; junction bases left unmatched: 14. This CDR3 is 17 amino acids long. This CDR3 is CSARDPGAGGDLYEQYF. CDR3 DNA: TGCAGTGCTAGAGATCCGGGGGCCGGGGGGGATCTTTACGAGCAGTACTTC.

This rearrangement joins TRBV18 to TRBJ2-2; possibly TRBD2 for D (5 bases). Germline-derived CDR1 and CDR2 are KGHSH and LQKENI. The CDR3 runs 16 residues. V shed 1 base and J shed 4 bases, with 13 bases lying between them. The CDR3 DNA is TGTGCCAGCTCACCACACGAGGGTTCGGTCACCGGGGAGCTGTTTTTT. Translated: CASSPHEGSVTGELFF.

This clonotype was counted only a few times. The rearrangement links TRBV4-3 to TRBJ2-3; 9 bases map to TRBD1. CDR1 is LGHNA, CDR2 YSLEER, per germline. This CDR3 spans 16 amino acids. The V gene end was trimmed by 3 bases and the J gene end by 1 base; junction bases not matched to a gene: 5. The CDR3: CASSHITGGRTDTQYF. Here the CDR3 DNA reads TGCGCCAGCAGCCATATTACAGGGGGCCGCACAGATACGCAGTATTTT.

J is TRBJ2-1 and V is TRBV12-3 or TRBV12-4; D may be TRBD1 (5 bases). Trimming removed 6 bases at V and 7 bases at J, with 16 bases between. The CDR3 length is 14 residues. The CDR3 loop is CASSRASKGNEQFF. Here the CDR3 DNA reads TGTGCCAGCAGCAGGGCTAGTAAAGGAAATGAGCAGTTCTTC.

The chain is built from TRBV5-1 and TRBJ2-1; tentatively, D is TRBD2 (6 bases). Germline V gene lookup returns CDR1 SGHRS and CDR2 YFSETQ. This CDR3 has 16 residues. V lost 6 bases, J lost 0 bases, and 16 bases lay in between. The CDR3 DNA reads TGCGCCAGCATCCCTCTTGGGGGGAGCTCCTACAATGAGCAGTTCTTC. It specifies CASIPLGGSSYNEQFF. Full variable domain (rest looked up from reference TRBV5-1 and TRBJ2-1): KAGVTQTPRYLIKTRGQQVTLSCSPISGHRSVSWYQQTPGQGLQFLFEYFSETQRNKGNFPGRFSGRQFSNSRSEMNVSTLELGDSALYLCASIPLGGSSYNEQFFGPGTRLTVL.

J is TRBJ1-1 and V is TRBV7-2, with TRBD1 identical over 11 bases. Per the germline V gene, CDR1 is SGHTA and CDR2 is FQGNSA. V shed 1 base and J 4 bases; nucleotides not matched to a gene: 5. This CDR3 has 16 amino acids. The CDR3 DNA follows: TGTGCCAGCAGCTTAGTGGGGACAGGGGGATTCACTGAAGCTTTCTTT. It yields the protein CASSLVGTGGFTEAFF.

This sequence joins TRBV5-4 and TRBJ2-1; 8 nucleotides match TRBD1. The CDR3 loop spans 18 amino acids. Germline V lookup: CDR1 SGHNT, CDR2 YYREEE (reference sequence). V shed 4 bases and J 0 bases; nucleotides not matched to a gene: 12. CDR3 sequence: CASSPRGQGTFSYNEQFF. The CDR3 DNA reads TGTGCCAGCAGCCCCCGCGGACAGGGCACCTTCTCCTACAATGAGCAGTTCTTC.

This clonotype was observed at least ten times. This chain connects TRBV7-2 to TRBJ2-1; 7 positions agree with TRBD2. Germline V gives CDR1 SGHTA, CDR2 FQGNSA. With 5 bases clipped from V and 2 bases from J, the junction kept 6 bases outside the gene matches. The CDR3 loop spans 15 amino acids. The DNA for the CDR3 is TGTGCCAGCAGCATAAGCGGGGCGACCTACAATGAGCAGTTCTTC. The encoded protein is CASSISGATYNEQFF.

This chain connects TRBV6-5 to TRBJ1-1; the match to TRBD1 covers 7 bases. V dropped 7 bases and J dropped 7; count of bases not matched to a gene: 12. Germline V gene data show CDR1 as MNHEY and CDR2 as SVGAGI. CDR3 length: 14 amino acids. The CDR3 nucleotides read TGTGCCAGCAAGGAATCCAGGGGGTCTGGTGAAGCTTTCTTT. It yields the protein CASKESRGSGEAFF.

This clonotype has a handful of counts. This rearrangement joins TRBV5-1 to TRBJ1-1; unclear D gene. The CDR3 runs 15 residues. The germline gives CDR1 SGHRS, CDR2 YFSETQ. Trimming removed 1 base from V and 5 bases from J, with 15 bases in between. Here the CDR3 DNA reads TGCGCCAGCAGCTTGTCTGCCAGGACGGGGACTGAAGCTTTCTTT. This translates into CASSLSARTGTEAFF. Full variable domain (rest looked up from reference TRBV5-1 and TRBJ1-1): KAGVTQTPRYLIKTRGQQVTLSCSPISGHRSVSWYQQTPGQGLQFLFEYFSETQRNKGNFPGRFSGRQFSNSRSEMNVSTLELGDSALYLCASSLSARTGTEAFFGQGTRLTVV.

The gene calls are TRBV27 and TRBJ2-7; a possible D gene is TRBD1 (6 bases). The V and J ends lost 5 bases and 2 bases respectively, with 13 bases between them. Germline lookup yields CDR1 MNHEY and CDR2 SMNVEV (reference sequence). CDR3 size: 14 residues. In DNA form, the CDR3 reads TGTGCCAGCAGTCTACAGGGTTTGGCCTACGAGCAGTACTTC. Its translation is CASSLQGLAYEQYF.

The table lists this clonotype with a few counts. The chain links TRBV19 to TRBJ2-5, with D maybe TRBD1 (5 bases). The V and J ends lost 5 bases and 0 bases respectively, with 10 bases between them. Germline values: CDR1 LNHDA, CDR2 SQIVND (reference sequence). This CDR3 spans 14 amino acids. This chain's CDR3 is CASSPREYQETQYF. The CDR3 DNA sequence: TGTGCCAGTAGTCCCAGGGAATACCAAGAGACCCAGTACTTC.

This clonotype has more than one count but fewer than ten. The chain uses TRBV6-6 and TRBJ1-4; 7 bases align to TRBD1. CDR1 is MNHNY and CDR2 is SVGAGI in the germline V gene (reference sequence). V shed 7 bases and J 0 bases; nucleotides not matched to a gene: 5. The CDR3 has 15 amino acids. Here the CDR3 reads CASTRDSTTNEKLFF. The DNA of the CDR3 is TGTGCCAGCACCCGGGACAGCACAACTAATGAAAAACTGTTTTTT.

This chain uses TRBV20-1 with TRBJ1-1; no clear D. CDR1 is DFQATT, CDR2 SNEGSKA, per germline (reference sequence). CDR3 size: 17 residues. V was trimmed by 1 base and J by 2 bases, leaving 20 bases between them. The CDR3 reads CSARADPGVVGNTEAFF. CDR3 nucleotide sequence: TGCAGTGCTAGAGCGGACCCGGGAGTTGTTGGAAACACTGAAGCTTTCTTT.